This TCR beta chain comes out of a study of T cell repertoires in cytomegalovirus infection. Broader study findings: CMV-specific TCR beta clonotypes restricted by HLA-C were the ones dominating the ex vivo response.

Comments on this clonotype: Its specificity is unknown.

TCRdb independently ran MiXCR on the reads; one entry per CDR3 protein. Of 450,000 to 600,000 distinct CDR3 sequences in the sample, 33% were seen once. Trimming shortened V by 4 bases and J by 4 bases, and 14 bases separated the two germline ends. Germline loops: CDR1 SGHDN, CDR2 FVKESK. The CDR3 loop spans 15 amino acids. Sequencing used cultured PBMCs, obtained from culture after CMV antigen stimulation. This TCR was sampled from a human donor in good health (CMV status not recorded). Some clones in this sample may be carry-over from other donors' samples. V gene TRBV14 combines with J gene TRBJ2-1, with D perhaps TRBD2 (6 bases). CDR3 protein: CASSPIYGGYNEQFF. As DNA, the CDR3 is TGTGCCAGCAGCCCAATATACGGGGGATACAATGAGCAGTTCTTC.